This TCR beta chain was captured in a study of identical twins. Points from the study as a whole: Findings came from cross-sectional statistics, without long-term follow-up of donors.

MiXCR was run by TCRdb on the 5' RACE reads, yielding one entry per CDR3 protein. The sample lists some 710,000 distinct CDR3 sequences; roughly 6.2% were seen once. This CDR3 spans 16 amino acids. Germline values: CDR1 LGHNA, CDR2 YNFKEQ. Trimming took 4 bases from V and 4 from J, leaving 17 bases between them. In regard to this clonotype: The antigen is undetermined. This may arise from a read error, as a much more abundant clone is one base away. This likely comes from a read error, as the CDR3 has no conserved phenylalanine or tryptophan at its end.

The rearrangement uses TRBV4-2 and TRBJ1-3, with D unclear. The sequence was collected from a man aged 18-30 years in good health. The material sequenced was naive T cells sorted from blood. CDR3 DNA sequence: TGTGCCAGCAGCCCCCTGGCGGCGATCTACGGAAACACCATATATTAT. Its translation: CASSPLAAIYGNTIYY.